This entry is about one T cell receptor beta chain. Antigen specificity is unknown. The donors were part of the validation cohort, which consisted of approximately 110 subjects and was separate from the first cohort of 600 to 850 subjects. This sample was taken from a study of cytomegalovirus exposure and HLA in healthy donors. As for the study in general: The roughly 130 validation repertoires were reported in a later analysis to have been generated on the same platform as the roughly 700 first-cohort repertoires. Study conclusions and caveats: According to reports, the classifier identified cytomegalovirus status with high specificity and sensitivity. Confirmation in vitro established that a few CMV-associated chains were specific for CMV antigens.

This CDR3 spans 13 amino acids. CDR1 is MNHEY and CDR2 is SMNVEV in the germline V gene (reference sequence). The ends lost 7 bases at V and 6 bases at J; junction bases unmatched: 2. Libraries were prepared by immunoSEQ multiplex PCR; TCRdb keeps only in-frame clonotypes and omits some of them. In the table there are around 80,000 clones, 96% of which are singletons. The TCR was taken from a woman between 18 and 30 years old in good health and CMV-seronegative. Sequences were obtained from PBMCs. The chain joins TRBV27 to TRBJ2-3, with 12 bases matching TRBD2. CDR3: CASTLAGGDTQYF. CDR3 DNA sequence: TGTGCCAGCACTCTAGCGGGAGGGGATACGCAGTATTTT.